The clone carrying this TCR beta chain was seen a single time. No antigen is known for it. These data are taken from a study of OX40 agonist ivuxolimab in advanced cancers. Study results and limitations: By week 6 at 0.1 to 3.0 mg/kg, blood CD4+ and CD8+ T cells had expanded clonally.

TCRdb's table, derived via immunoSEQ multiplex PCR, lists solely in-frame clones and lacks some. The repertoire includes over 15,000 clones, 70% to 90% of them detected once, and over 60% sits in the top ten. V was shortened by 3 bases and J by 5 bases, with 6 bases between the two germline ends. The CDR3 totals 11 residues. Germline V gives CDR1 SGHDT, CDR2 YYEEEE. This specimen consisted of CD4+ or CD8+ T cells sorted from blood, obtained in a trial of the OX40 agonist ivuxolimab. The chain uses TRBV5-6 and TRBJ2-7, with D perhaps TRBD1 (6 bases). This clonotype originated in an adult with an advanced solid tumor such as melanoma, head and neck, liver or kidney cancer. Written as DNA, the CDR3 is TGTGCCAGCAGCTGGGACAACGAGCAGTACTTC. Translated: CASSWDNEQYF.